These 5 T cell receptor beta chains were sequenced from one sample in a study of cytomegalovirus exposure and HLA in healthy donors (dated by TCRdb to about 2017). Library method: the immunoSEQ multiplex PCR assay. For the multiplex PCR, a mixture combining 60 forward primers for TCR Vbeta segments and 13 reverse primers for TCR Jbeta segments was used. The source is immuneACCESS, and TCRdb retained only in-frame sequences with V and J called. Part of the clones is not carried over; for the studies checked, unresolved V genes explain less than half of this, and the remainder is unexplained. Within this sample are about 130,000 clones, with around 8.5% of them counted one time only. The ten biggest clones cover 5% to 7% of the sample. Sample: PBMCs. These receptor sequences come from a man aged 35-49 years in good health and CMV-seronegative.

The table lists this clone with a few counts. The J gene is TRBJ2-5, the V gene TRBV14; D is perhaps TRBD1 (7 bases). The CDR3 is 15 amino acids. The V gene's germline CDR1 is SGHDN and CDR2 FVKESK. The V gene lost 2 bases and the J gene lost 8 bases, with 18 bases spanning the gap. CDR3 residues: CASSQSGGYLSTQYF. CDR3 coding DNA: TGTGCCAGCAGCCAATCAGGGGGGTATCTAAGTACCCAGTACTTC.

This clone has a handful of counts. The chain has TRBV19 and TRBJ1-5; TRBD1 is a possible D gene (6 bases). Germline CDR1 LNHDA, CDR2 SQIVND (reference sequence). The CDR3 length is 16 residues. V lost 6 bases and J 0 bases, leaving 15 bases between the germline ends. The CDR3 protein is CASSHRGAYSNQPQHF. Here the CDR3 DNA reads TGTGCCAGTAGCCACCGGGGGGCGTATAGCAATCAGCCCCAGCATTTT.

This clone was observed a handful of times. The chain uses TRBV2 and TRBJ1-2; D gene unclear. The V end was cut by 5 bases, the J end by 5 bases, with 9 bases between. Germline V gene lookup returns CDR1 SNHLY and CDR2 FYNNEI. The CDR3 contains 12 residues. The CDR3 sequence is CASSLQQYGYTF. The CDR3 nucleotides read TGTGCCAGCAGTCTACAGCAATATGGCTACACCTTC.

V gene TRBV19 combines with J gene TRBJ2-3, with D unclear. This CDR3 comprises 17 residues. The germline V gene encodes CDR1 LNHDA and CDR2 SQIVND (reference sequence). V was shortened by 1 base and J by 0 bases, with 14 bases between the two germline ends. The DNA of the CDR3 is TGTGCCAGTAGTATAGTTGCGGAGATCATTAGCACAGATACGCAGTATTTT. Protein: CASSIVAEIISTDTQYF. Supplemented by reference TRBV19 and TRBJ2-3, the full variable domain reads DGGITQSPKYLFRKEGQNVTLSCEQNLNHDAMYWYRQDPGQGLRLIYYSQIVNDFQKGDIAEGYSVSREKKESFPLTVTSAQKNPTAFYLCASSIVAEIISTDTQYFGPGTRLTVL.

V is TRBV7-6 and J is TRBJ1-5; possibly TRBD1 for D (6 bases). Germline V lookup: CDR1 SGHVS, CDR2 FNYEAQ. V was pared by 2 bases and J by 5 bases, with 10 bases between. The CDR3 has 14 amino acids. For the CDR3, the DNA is TGTGCCAGCAGCTTATCCCCAGGGGATCAGCCCCAGCATTTT. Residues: CASSLSPGDQPQHF.